This T cell receptor beta chain was sequenced in a study of blood T cells in healthy people across ages. V was trimmed by 3 bases and J by 2 bases, leaving 10 bases between them. Germline CDR1 and CDR2: SGHTA and FQGNSA. CDR3 length equals 14 residues. Next came a second PCR, run for about 7 to 12 cycles, which used a sample-barcoded 5' primer along with a J-beta primer mix. Carrying 12 random nucleotides, a template-switch adaptor labeled each individual cDNA molecule. In TCRdb, the 5' RACE reads were re-called with MiXCR into one record per CDR3 protein. This table has 870,000 or so distinct CDR3 sequences, 29% appearing once.

The sample taken for sequencing was blood. The receptor comes from an elderly woman in good health. The genes are TRBV7-2 and TRBJ1-2, with D tentatively TRBD1 (6 bases). DNA of the CDR3: TGTGCCAGCAGCTTTGGGGGCAAAAACTATGGCTACACCTTC. It specifies CASSFGGKNYGYTF.